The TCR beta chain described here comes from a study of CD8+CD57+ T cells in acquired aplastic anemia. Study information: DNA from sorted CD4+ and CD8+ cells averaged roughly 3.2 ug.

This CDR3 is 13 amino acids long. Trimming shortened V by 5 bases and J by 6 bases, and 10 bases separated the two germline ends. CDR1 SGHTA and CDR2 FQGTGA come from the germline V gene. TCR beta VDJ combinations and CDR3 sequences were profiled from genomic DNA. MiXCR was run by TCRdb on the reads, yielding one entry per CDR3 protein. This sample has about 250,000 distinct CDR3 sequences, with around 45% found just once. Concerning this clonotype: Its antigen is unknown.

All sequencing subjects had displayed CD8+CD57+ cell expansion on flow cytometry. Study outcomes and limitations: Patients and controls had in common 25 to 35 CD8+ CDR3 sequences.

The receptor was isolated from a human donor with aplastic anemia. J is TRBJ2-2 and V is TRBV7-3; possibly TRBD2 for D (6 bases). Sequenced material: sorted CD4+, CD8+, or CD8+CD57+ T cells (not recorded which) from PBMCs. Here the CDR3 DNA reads TGTGCCAGCAGCCCACGGGGGTCCGGGGAGCTGTTTTTT. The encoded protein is CASSPRGSGELFF.